This T cell receptor (beta chain) stems from a study of blood T cell repertoires in COVID-19. Across the study: Samples representing acute and convalescent COVID-19 were sourced from the United States, Italy and Spain. The analysed material was cDNA or gDNA that came from T cells, B-cell-depleted T cells, or PBMCs.

Original handling: Researchers report that nucleated cell counts were estimated from reference gene primer amplification. The assay was immunoSEQ multiplex PCR, and TCRdb's table has in-frame clones only and misses some. V and J calls and clone size come straight from that table; D and trimming were deduced from the DNA. The sample carries over 150,000 clones, 83% recorded once. The source material was peripheral blood. This TCR was recovered from a woman aged 80 or over with acute or convalescent COVID-19.

In DNA, the CDR3 is TGTGCCAGCAGCCAAGCCCTTAGGCTAGCGGGAAATACAGATACGCAGTATTTT. Its translation is CASSQALRLAGNTDTQYF. The J gene is TRBJ2-3, the V gene TRBV3-1 (or the pseudogene TRBV3-2); 9 positions match TRBD2. CDR3 length equals 18 residues. Unmatched junction bases numbered 11, after V lost 1 base and J lost 3 bases. Germline assignment: CDR1 LGHDT and CDR2 YNNKEL (reference sequence).